The clone carrying this T cell receptor beta chain came up many times. The data were obtained in a study of T cells in Graves' hyperthyroidism and ophthalmopathy. CDR1 SEHNR and CDR2 FQNEAQ come from the germline V gene (reference sequence). The CDR3 is 15 amino acids. V was clipped by 6 bases and J by 4 bases; unmatched bases: 9. TCR beta CDR3 regions were amplified from RNA transcripts. The HTBI primer set was used in a first-round RT-PCR of the TCR CDR3. TCRdb fed the multiplex PCR reads into MiXCR, producing one record per CDR3 protein. The sample has fewer than 650,000 distinct CDR3 sequences, 14% to 15% seen once.

V and J are TRBV7-9 and TRBJ2-5, with TRBD2 identical over 9 bases. Sequenced material: blood. The TCR comes from a woman aged 40-49 years with Graves' ophthalmopathy. CDR3 sequence reads: CASSLSLAGRETQYF. DNA for the CDR3: TGTGCCAGCAGTTTATCTCTAGCGGGAAGAGAGACCCAGTACTTC.